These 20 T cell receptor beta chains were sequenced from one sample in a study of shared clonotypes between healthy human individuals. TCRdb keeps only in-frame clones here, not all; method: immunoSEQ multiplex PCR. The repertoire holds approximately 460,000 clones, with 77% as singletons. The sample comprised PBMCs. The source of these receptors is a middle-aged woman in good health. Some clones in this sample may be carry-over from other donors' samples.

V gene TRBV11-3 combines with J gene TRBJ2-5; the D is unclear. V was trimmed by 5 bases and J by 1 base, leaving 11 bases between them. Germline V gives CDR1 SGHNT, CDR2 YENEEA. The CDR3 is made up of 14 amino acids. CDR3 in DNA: TGTGCCAGCAGCCCAGGTGGTTCCCAAGAGACCCAGTACTTC. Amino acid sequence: CASSPGGSQETQYF.

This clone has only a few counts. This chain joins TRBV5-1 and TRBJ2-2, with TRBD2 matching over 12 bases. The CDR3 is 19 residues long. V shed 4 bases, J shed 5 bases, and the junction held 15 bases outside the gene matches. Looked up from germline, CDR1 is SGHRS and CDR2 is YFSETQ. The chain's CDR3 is CASSATGTSGYMGTGELFF. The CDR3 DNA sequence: TGCGCCAGCAGCGCGACCGGGACTAGCGGGTATATGGGGACCGGGGAGCTGTTTTTT.

CDR3 bases: TGCGCCAGCAGCTTGGGACCCGAGGAAGAGACCCAGTACTTC. Amino acids: CASSLGPEEETQYF. This sequence joins TRBV5-1 and TRBJ2-5; D is uncertain. V lost 0 bases, J lost 3 bases, and 9 bases lay in between. Germline CDR1 SGHRS, CDR2 YFSETQ. The CDR3 extends over 14 amino acids.

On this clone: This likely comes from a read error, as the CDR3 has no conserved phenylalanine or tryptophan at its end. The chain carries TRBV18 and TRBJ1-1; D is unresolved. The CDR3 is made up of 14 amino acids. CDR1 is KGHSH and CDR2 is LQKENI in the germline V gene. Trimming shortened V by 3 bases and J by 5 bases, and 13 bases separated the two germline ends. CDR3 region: CASSPFERRTEAFL. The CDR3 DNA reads TGTGCCAGCTCACCTTTCGAAAGAAGGACTGAAGCTTTCCTT.

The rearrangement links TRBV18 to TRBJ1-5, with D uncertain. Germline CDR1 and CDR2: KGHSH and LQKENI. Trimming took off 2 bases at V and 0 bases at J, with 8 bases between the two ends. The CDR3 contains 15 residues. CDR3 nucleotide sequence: TGTGCCAGCTCACCAATACAGAATAGCAATCAGCCCCAGCATTTT. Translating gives CASSPIQNSNQPQHF.

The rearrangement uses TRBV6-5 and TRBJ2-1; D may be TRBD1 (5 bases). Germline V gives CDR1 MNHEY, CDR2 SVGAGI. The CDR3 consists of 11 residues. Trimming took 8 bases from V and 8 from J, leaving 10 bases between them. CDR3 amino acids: CASSRGDEQFF. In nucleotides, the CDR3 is TGTGCCAGCTCAAGGGGCGATGAGCAGTTCTTC.

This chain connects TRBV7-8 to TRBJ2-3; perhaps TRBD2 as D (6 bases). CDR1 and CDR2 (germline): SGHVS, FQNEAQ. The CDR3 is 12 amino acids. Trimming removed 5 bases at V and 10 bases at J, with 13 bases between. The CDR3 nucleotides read TGTGCCAGCAGCCGGGGACTCCAGGCGCAGTATTTT. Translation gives CASSRGLQAQYF. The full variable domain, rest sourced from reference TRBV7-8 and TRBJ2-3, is GAGVSQSPRYKVAKRGQDVALRCDPISGHVSLFWYQQALGQGPEFLTYFQNEAQLDKSGLPSDRFFAERPEGSVSTLKIQRTQQEDSAVYLCASSRGLQAQYFGPGTRLTVL.

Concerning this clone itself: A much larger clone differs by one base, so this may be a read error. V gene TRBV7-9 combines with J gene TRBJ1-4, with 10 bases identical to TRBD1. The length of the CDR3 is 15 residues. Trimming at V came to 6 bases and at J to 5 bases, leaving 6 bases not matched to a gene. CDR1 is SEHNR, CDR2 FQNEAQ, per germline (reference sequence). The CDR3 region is CASRARQGANEKLFF. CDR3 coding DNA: TGTGCCAGCAGGGCCCGACAGGGGGCAAATGAAAAACTGTTTTTT.

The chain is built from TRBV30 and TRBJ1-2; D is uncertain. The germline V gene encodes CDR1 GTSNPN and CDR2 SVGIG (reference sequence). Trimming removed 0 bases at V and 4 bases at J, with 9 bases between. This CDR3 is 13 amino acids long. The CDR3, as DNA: TGTGCCTGGAGTGTTTTGAGGACCTATGGCTACACCTTC. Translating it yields CAWSVLRTYGYTF.

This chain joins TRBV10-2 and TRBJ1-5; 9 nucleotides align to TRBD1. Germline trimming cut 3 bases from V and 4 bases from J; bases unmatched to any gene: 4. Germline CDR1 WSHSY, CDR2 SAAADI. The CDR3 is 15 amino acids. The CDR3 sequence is CASSELGTGNQPQHF. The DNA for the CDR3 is TGCGCCAGCAGTGAACTCGGGACAGGGAATCAGCCCCAGCATTTT.

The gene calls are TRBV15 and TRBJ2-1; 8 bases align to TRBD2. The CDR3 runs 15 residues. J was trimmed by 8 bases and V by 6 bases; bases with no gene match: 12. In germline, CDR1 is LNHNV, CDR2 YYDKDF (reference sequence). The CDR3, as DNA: TGTGCCACCAGAAGGAGCGGGAGTGTCAGAGATGAGCAGTTCTTC. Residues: CATRRSGSVRDEQFF.

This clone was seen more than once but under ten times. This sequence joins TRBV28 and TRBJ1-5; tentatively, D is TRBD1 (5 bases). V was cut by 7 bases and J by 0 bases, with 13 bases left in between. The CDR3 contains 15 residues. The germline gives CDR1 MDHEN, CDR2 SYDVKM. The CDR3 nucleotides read TGTGCCAGCATGGAGGGGACTTTTAGCAATCAGCCCCAGCATTTT. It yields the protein CASMEGTFSNQPQHF.

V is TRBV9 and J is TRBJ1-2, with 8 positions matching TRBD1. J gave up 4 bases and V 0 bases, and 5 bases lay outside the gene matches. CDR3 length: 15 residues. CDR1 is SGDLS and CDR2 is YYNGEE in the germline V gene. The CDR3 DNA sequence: TGTGCCAGCAGCGTAGGGCAGGGGGCGGGCTATGGCTACACCTTC. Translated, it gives CASSVGQGAGYGYTF.

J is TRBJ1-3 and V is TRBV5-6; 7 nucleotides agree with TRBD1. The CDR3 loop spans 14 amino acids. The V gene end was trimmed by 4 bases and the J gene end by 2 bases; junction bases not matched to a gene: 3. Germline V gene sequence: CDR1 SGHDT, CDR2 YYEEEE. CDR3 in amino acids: CASSPRGTGNTIYF. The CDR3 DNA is TGTGCCAGCAGCCCCAGGGGGACTGGAAACACCATATATTTT.

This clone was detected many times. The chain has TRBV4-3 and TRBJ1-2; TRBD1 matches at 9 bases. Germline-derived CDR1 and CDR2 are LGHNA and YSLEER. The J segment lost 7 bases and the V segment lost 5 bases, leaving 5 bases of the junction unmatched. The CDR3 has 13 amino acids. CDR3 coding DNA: TGCGCCAGCAGCGGGGGACAGGGTCTTGGCTACACCTTC. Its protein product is CASSGGQGLGYTF.

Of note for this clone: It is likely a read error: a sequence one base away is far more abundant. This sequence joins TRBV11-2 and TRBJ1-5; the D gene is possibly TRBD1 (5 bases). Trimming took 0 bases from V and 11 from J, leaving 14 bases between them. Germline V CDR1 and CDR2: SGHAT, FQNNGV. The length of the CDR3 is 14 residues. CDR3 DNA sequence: TGTGCCAGCAGCTTAGACGGGGGTTTCCAGTCCCAGCATTTT. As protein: CASSLDGGFQSQHF.

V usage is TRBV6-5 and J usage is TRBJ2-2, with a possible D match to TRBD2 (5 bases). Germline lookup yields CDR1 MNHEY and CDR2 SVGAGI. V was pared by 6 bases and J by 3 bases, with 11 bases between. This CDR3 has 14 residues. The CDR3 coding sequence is TGTGCCAGCAGCGCCCCGAGGGACACCGGGGAGCTGTTTTTT. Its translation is CASSAPRDTGELFF.

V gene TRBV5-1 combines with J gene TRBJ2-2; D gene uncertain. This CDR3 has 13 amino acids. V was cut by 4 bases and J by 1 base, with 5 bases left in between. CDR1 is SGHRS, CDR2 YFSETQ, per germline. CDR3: CASSVGNTGELFF. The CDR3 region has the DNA TGCGCCAGCAGCGTGGGGAACACCGGGGAGCTGTTTTTT.

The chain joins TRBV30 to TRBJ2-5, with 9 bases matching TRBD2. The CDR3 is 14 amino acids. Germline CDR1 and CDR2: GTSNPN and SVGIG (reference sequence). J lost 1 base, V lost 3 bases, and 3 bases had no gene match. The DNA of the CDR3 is TGTGCCTGGAGAAGCGGGAGGACCCAAGAGACCCAGTACTTC. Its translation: CAWRSGRTQETQYF.

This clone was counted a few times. Written as DNA, the CDR3 is TGTGCCACCAGCAGAAGTTTAGACACCATATATTTT. Protein product: CATSRSLDTIYF. The rearrangement joins TRBV15 to TRBJ1-3; no firm D call. The CDR3 totals 12 residues. Germline V gives CDR1 LNHNV, CDR2 YYDKDF (reference sequence). The V and J ends lost 2 bases and 8 bases respectively, with 7 bases between them.